A single sample is the source of the 18 T cell receptor beta chains below, sequenced in a study of OX40 agonist ivuxolimab in advanced cancers. The repertoire was sequenced with immunoSEQ multiplex PCR; TCRdb's copy has only in-frame clones and lacks some. The sample shows about 80,000 clones, approximately 85% of them seen only once. The material sequenced was CD4+ or CD8+ T cells sorted from blood, taken in a trial of the OX40 agonist ivuxolimab. These receptors were taken from an adult with an advanced solid tumor such as melanoma, head and neck, liver or kidney cancer.

The rearrangement joins TRBV15 to TRBJ2-3; TRBD2 matches at 9 bases. J was trimmed by 4 bases and V by 1 base; bases with no gene match: 3. CDR3 length: 15 amino acids. Germline loops: CDR1 LNHNV, CDR2 YYDKDF (reference sequence). The CDR3 DNA is TGTGCCACCAGCAGAGGGTCTAGCGGGGCAGATACGCAGTATTTT. It encodes CATSRGSSGADTQYF.

The chain employs TRBV7-8 and TRBJ2-5, with 12 nucleotides matching TRBD2. The CDR3 spans 16 residues. Trimming took 4 bases from V and 3 from J; bases not matched to a gene: 6. The germline V gene encodes CDR1 SGHVS and CDR2 FQNEAQ. The CDR3 reads CASSSSSGGAEETQYF. The CDR3, as DNA: TGTGCCAGCAGCTCCTCTAGCGGGGGGGCAGAAGAGACCCAGTACTTC. Filled out from reference TRBV7-8 and TRBJ2-5, the complete variable domain reads GAGVSQSPRYKVAKRGQDVALRCDPISGHVSLFWYQQALGQGPEFLTYFQNEAQLDKSGLPSDRFFAERPEGSVSTLKIQRTQQEDSAVYLCASSSSSGGAEETQYFGPGTRLLVL.

The chain carries TRBV2 and TRBJ2-1, with TRBD2 as a possible D gene (5 bases). Germline CDR1 is SNHLY and CDR2 is FYNNEI. The ends were cut back, 1 base at V and 5 bases at J, with 12 bases in the middle. CDR3 length: 15 residues. This chain's CDR3 is CASSEVSGKNNEQFF. The CDR3, as DNA: TGTGCCAGCAGTGAAGTATCCGGGAAGAACAATGAGCAGTTCTTC.

This chain connects TRBV7-2 to TRBJ1-2, with 9 bases that match TRBD1. The CDR3 is 15 residues long. V trimming: 1 base; J trimming: 4 bases; junction bases outside the gene matches: 4. Germline V gives CDR1 SGHTA, CDR2 FQGNSA. CDR3 sequence reads: CASSLETGGGYGYTF. The DNA of the CDR3 is TGTGCCAGCAGCTTAGAAACAGGGGGCGGCTATGGCTACACCTTC.

The chain couples TRBV30 to TRBJ2-7; 12 nucleotides align to TRBD2. Germline V gives CDR1 GTSNPN, CDR2 SVGIG (reference sequence). V shed 3 bases and J 5 bases; nucleotides not matched to a gene: 5. This CDR3 contains 14 residues. CDR3 DNA: TGTGCCTGGAGGACTAGCGGGAGTTCCCACGAGCAGTACTTC. Translating it yields CAWRTSGSSHEQYF. Full variable domain (outside the CDR3, taken from reference TRBV30 and TRBJ2-7): SQTIHQWPATLVQPVGSPLSLECTVEGTSNPNLYWYRQAAGRGLQLLFYSVGIGQISSEVPQNLSASRPQDRQFILSSKKLLLSDSGFYLCAWRTSGSSHEQYFGPGTRLTVT.

This clone was counted a single time. A junction boundary mismatches the germline segment, possibly from a read error. Other DNA variants within this sample encode the same CDR3. The genes are TRBV11-2 and TRBJ2-3; weak D call: TRBD1 (6 bases). The CDR3 spans 17 residues. The germline V gene encodes CDR1 SGHAT and CDR2 FQNNGV. The CDR3 is CASSLDLTGPSVDTQYF. The CDR3 DNA reads TGTGCCAGCAGCTTAGATCTCACAGGGCCGTCGGTAGATACGCAATATTTT.

In this sample, this clone turned up once. The genes are TRBV5-4 and TRBJ2-3, with a tentative D call TRBD1 (7 bases). The CDR3 sequence is 16 residues long. The germline V gene has CDR1 SGHNT and CDR2 YYREEE (reference sequence). V was trimmed by 2 bases and J by 1 base, leaving 14 bases between them. The CDR3 region is CASSLSGGRGTDTQYF. DNA of the CDR3: TGTGCCAGCAGCTTATCAGGGGGGCGCGGCACAGATACGCAGTATTTT.

The V call is TRBV9, the J call TRBJ1-2, with 7 bases aligning to TRBD1. CDR3 length equals 15 residues. Germline CDR1 SGDLS, CDR2 YYNGEE. V was clipped by 3 bases and J by 6 bases; unmatched bases: 11. Here the CDR3 DNA reads TGTGCCAGCAGCGCCGAGGGGGCCACGTGGGATGGCTACACCTTC. Translation gives CASSAEGATWDGYTF. The complete variable domain, with remaining parts taken from reference TRBV9 and TRBJ1-2, reads DSGVTQTPKHLITATGQRVTLRCSPRSGDLSVYWYQQSLDQGLQFLIQYYNGEERAKGNILERFSAQQFPDLHSELNLSSLELGDSALYFCASSAEGATWDGYTFGSGTRLTVV.

The chain couples TRBV9 to TRBJ2-2; either TRBD1 or TRBD2 may supply D (5 bases each). The CDR3 runs to 16 residues. Trimming shortened V by 4 bases and J by 0 bases, and 13 bases separated the two germline ends. CDR1 is SGDLS, CDR2 YYNGEE, per germline. This CDR3 is CASSPRGDANTGELFF. DNA of the CDR3: TGTGCCAGCAGCCCCAGAGGGGACGCGAACACCGGGGAGCTGTTTTTT.

V and J are TRBV7-2 and TRBJ2-1; D is perhaps TRBD1 (6 bases). V shed 3 bases and J shed 3 bases, with 12 bases lying between them. Looked up from germline, CDR1 is SGHTA and CDR2 is FQGNSA. The CDR3 extends over 15 amino acids. The CDR3 DNA follows: TGTGCCAGCAGCTTGGAAGGACAGAACTACAATGAGCAGTTCTTC. The encoded protein is CASSLEGQNYNEQFF.

The V and J genes are TRBV6-5 and TRBJ1-6; D perhaps matches TRBD1 (5 bases). The CDR3 runs to 13 residues. Trimming took 8 bases from V and 4 from J, leaving 9 bases between them. Per the germline V gene, CDR1 is MNHEY and CDR2 is SVGAGI. The CDR3 sequence is CASHRQYNSPLHF. DNA for the CDR3: TGTGCCAGCCATAGACAGTATAATTCACCCCTCCACTTT.

The V and J genes are TRBV6-1 and TRBJ1-1; perhaps TRBD1 as D (5 bases). This CDR3 contains 15 residues. CDR1 is MNHNS and CDR2 is SASEGT in the germline V gene. V lost 6 bases and J 3 bases, leaving 17 bases between the germline ends. CDR3 in DNA: TGTGCCAGCAGCGTCCAGGGAAGGGCGGACACTGAAGCTTTCTTT. Protein product: CASSVQGRADTEAFF.

The V and J genes are TRBV19 and TRBJ1-6; TRBD1 might be the D (6 bases). CDR3 length: 14 residues. Deletions cut 5 bases from V and 5 bases from J, with 10 bases between. Germline V gives CDR1 LNHDA, CDR2 SQIVND (reference sequence). The CDR3 region has the DNA TGTGCCAGTAGTCCCCGACAGGATAATTCACCCCTCCACTTT. Residues: CASSPRQDNSPLHF.

V and J are TRBV5-6 and TRBJ1-3, with D tentatively TRBD1 (5 bases). V was cut by 4 bases and J by 0 bases, with 17 bases left in between. Germline loops: CDR1 SGHDT, CDR2 YYEEEE. The CDR3 covers 17 residues. The CDR3 DNA is TGTGCCAGCAGCCTAACGGTTGGGGCAGGCTCTGGAAACACCATATATTTT. Translated: CASSLTVGAGSGNTIYF.

This chain connects TRBV5-1 to TRBJ2-3; 9 nucleotides agree with TRBD2. The trim removed 1 base at V and 6 bases at J, leaving 3 bases unmatched. There are 14 residues in the CDR3. In germline, CDR1 is SGHRS, CDR2 YFSETQ. The CDR3, as DNA: TGCGCCAGCAGCTTGAATGCGGGAGGGGATACGCAGTATTTT. Protein: CASSLNAGGDTQYF.

The CDR3 reads CASSPPLGRKDYGYTF. As DNA, the CDR3 is TGTGCCAGCAGCCCCCCTCTTGGACGAAAAGACTATGGCTACACCTTC. This sequence joins TRBV7-6 and TRBJ1-2; D gene ambiguous. The CDR3 runs 16 residues. The V end lost 5 bases, the J end lost 3 bases, and 19 bases lay between the germline ends. Germline V lookup: CDR1 SGHVS, CDR2 FNYEAQ.

This chain connects TRBV6-6 to TRBJ1-5; TRBD1 matches at 8 bases. There are 15 residues in the CDR3. V dropped 6 bases and J dropped 7; count of bases not matched to a gene: 11. CDR1 MNHNY and CDR2 SVGAGI come from the germline V gene (reference sequence). The CDR3 loop is CASSHGTGRPQPQHF. CDR3 sequence (DNA): TGTGCCAGCAGCCATGGGACAGGTCGACCACAGCCCCAGCATTTT.

The chain is built from TRBV7-8 and TRBJ2-1; D remains unclear. The CDR3 length is 16 residues. Trimming pared 2 bases from V and 0 bases from J, leaving 11 bases between. The V gene's germline CDR1 is SGHVS and CDR2 FQNEAQ. In DNA form, the CDR3 reads TGTGCCAGCAGCTTATATCGGATCAGCTCCTACAATGAGCAGTTCTTC. Protein: CASSLYRISSYNEQFF.